The T cell receptor (beta chain) under discussion was sequenced for a study of T-cell reconstitution after alpha-beta-depleted transplantation in children. Study conclusions and caveats: Reportedly, alpha-beta T cells present about two months post-transplant originated from several hundred expanded clones of graft origin. It was surviving recipient T cells and thymic progenitors that gave some patients high TCRbeta diversity at day 60. T-cell counts and diversity were attributed mostly to newly produced T cells one year after transplant.

Using unique molecular identifiers, the investigators prepared the TCRbeta library. One entry per CDR3 protein, called by TCRdb with MiXCR from the PCR reads. The table shows hundreds of thousands of distinct CDR3 sequences, with 10% to 15% occurring only once. A few counts support this clonotype. Its specificity is not known. Germline values: CDR1 SGDLS, CDR2 YYNGEE. The CDR3 length is 18 residues. The ends were cut back, 0 bases at V and 3 bases at J, with 20 bases in the middle. The genes are TRBV9 and TRBJ2-3, with D unresolved. The sequence was obtained from a male patient aged 10 to 17 who had a stem cell transplant for acute myeloid leukemia, so the T cells may come from the graft donor. Source: PBMCs, mostly from graft donor cells, taken 360 days after TCRalphabeta/CD19-depleted stem cell transplant. As DNA, the CDR3 is TGTGCCAGCAGCGTAGTTGGCGGTACGTCCCTTGGGACAGATACGCAGTATTTT. It translates to CASSVVGGTSLGTDTQYF.